A selection of T cell receptor beta chains follows, all from one sample in a study of T cell changes during pregnancy in multiple sclerosis. The assay was immunoSEQ multiplex PCR, and TCRdb's table has in-frame clones only and misses some. The data contain some 37,000 clones, approximately 85% of them singletons. This material consisted of CD4+ T cells from peripheral blood mononuclear cells, taken before pregnancy. All receptors come from a female donor with multiple sclerosis, enrolled in a pregnancy study. Both conserved end residues are part of each CDR3. The D gene is left open where the match is weak. Clone size, where shown, is once, few, many, or a class for clones that have expanded.

>-|-|TRBV28|TRBJ2-2
TGTGCCAGCAGTAGCCAGGGATCCCCGAACACCGGGGAGCTGTTTTTT
CASSSQGSPNTGELFF
>-|TRBD2|TRBV5-1|TRBJ2-7
TGCGCCAGCAGCTTGCCGAGCGGGAGTGGTGACGAGCAGTACTTC
CASSLPSGSGDEQYF
>-|-|TRBV7-9|TRBJ2-3
TGTGCCAGCAGCTTAGGCGCGGAGCCCGGCACAGATACGCAGTATTTT
CASSLGAEPGTDTQYF
>-|-|TRBV4-1|TRBJ1-2
TGCGCCAGCAGCCAAGAGCGGGGTGTTGGGGTACGCGGCTACACCTTC
CASSQERGVGVRGYTF
>few|-|TRBV6-6|TRBJ1-3
TGTGCCAGCAGTTCTCAGGGAAACACCATATATTTT
CASSSQGNTIYF
>-|-|TRBV7-9|TRBJ1-1
TGTGCCAGCAGCTTAGCCCGGACAGAAAACACTGAAGCTTTCTTT
CASSLARTENTEAFF
>-|-|TRBV11-2|TRBJ1-2
TGTGCCAGCAGCTTAGCGGGGAAAGGCTACACCTTC
CASSLAGKGYTF
>-|-|TRBV28|TRBJ2-7
TGTGCCAGCATCTCGCCCCCGGGGGGCAGCTCCTACGAGCAGTACTTC
CASISPPGGSSYEQYF
>-|-|TRBV4-2|TRBJ2-7
TGTGCCAGCAGCCATTTACCAGGCCCGCCTGACTACGAGCAGTACTTC
CASSHLPGPPDYEQYF
>once|TRBD2|TRBV5-1|TRBJ2-2
TGCGCCAGCAGCTTCAGGCCCGTAGCGGGAGAAGGCACCGGGGAGCTGTTTTTT
CASSFRPVAGEGTGELFF
>-|-|TRBV29-1|TRBJ2-7
TGCAGCGTTCGTTCCTACGAGCAGTACTTC
CSVRSYEQYF
>-|TRBD2|TRBV7-2|TRBJ2-5
TGTGCCAGCAGCTTAGACGGGAGGGCCCGAGAGACCCAGTACTTC
CASSLDGRARETQYF
>-|TRBD1|TRBV18|TRBJ2-2
TGTGCCAGCTCACCCCCCGGGACAGCGAACACCGGGGAGCTGTTTTTT
CASSPPGTANTGELFF
>-|TRBD2|TRBV28|TRBJ2-3
TGTGCCAGCAGTTCGAGCGGGAGTGGAGATACGCAGTATTTT
CASSSSGSGDTQYF
>-|-|TRBV18|TRBJ2-5
TGTGCCAGCTCATCATCCATGAGGCAAGAGACCCAGTACTTC
CASSSSMRQETQYF
>-|-|TRBV5-1|TRBJ1-2
TGCGCCAGCAGCTTGGCCGGGTCGGCGGATGGCTACACCTTC
CASSLAGSADGYTF
>-|TRBD1|TRBV7-9|TRBJ1-4
TGTGCCAGCAGCCGGACAGGGGACAGAGAAAAACTGTTTTTT
CASSRTGDREKLFF
>-|TRBD2|TRBV7-2|TRBJ2-3
TGTGCCAGCAGCTTAGCGCCACTAGCGGGAGGGGACACAGATACGCAGTATTTT
CASSLAPLAGGDTDTQYF
>-|-|TRBV6-5|TRBJ1-4
TGTGCCAGCAGGGAGGCAGGTTATGAAAAACTGTTTTTT
CASREAGYEKLFF
>-|-|TRBV13|TRBJ2-2
TGTGCCAGCAGCTTAGGAAGGGGAGGCTTCGGGGAGCTGTTTTTT
CASSLGRGGFGELFF
>-|-|TRBV28|TRBJ2-1
TGTGCCAGCAGTCATCCTAAGGACAAGAGAGGTGAGCAGTTCTTC
CASSHPKDKRGEQFF
>few|-|TRBV29-1|TRBJ1-1
TGCAGCGCCGGGGAAGGGGGAAACACTGAAGCTTTCTTT
CSAGEGGNTEAFF
>-|TRBD2|TRBV11-2|TRBJ2-1
TGTGCCAGCAGCCACCAAACTAGCGGGAGGGCCACCTACAATGAGCAGTTCTTC
CASSHQTSGRATYNEQFF
>-|TRBD1|TRBV7-2|TRBJ2-1
TGTGCCAGCAGCCAATCTCCGGGACAGGGGGTAAATGAGCAGTTCTTC
CASSQSPGQGVNEQFF
>-|-|TRBV11-2|TRBJ2-1
TGTGCCAGCAGCCTTTGGACAAAATCCTACAATGAGCAGTTCTTC
CASSLWTKSYNEQFF
>-|-|TRBV10-3|TRBJ1-2
TGTGCCATCAGTGAGATTACACCTTCCTATGGCTACACCTTC
CAISEITPSYGYTF
>-|-|TRBV2|TRBJ1-4
TGTGCCAGCGAGGGGGGGGGCTTAGAAAAACTGTTTTTT
CASEGGGLEKLFF
>-|TRBD2|TRBV6-6|TRBJ2-5
TGTGCCAGCAGTAGTTGGCGGGAGGGTAAAGAGACCCAGTACTTC
CASSSWREGKETQYF
>-|-|TRBV4-1|TRBJ1-1
TGCGCCAGCAGCCAAGTGGGCAGGATGAACACTGAAGCTTTCTTT
CASSQVGRMNTEAFF
>-|-|TRBV5-1|TRBJ2-1
TGCGCCAGCAGCCCAGACTCGGAAAGCTACAATGAGCAGTTCTTC
CASSPDSESYNEQFF
>-|TRBD2|TRBV27|TRBJ2-3
TGTGCCAGCAGCGACCTCACCCCGGACAGGGAGCGGCTAGCGGGAGGGGATACGCAGTATTTT
CASSDLTPDRERLAGGDTQYF
>-|TRBD1|TRBV30|TRBJ1-6
TGTGCCTGGAGCCAGACAGGGGGCAATTCACCCCTCCACTTT
CAWSQTGGNSPLHF
>-|TRBD2|TRBV18|TRBJ2-2
TGTGCCAGCTCAATCGGGACTAGCAACACCGGGGAGCTGTTTTTT
CASSIGTSNTGELFF
>-|TRBD1|TRBV2|TRBJ2-7
TGTGCCAGCAGTGAGAGCAGGGGGAACTCCTACGAGCAGTACTTC
CASSESRGNSYEQYF
>-|TRBD2|TRBV4-3|TRBJ2-3
TGCGCCAGCAGCCAAGTTGTGGCGGGAGGGCCGGGGTTGACAGATACGCAGTATTTT
CASSQVVAGGPGLTDTQYF
>once|TRBD1|TRBV4-1|TRBJ1-4
TGCGCCAGCAGCCTCCTCAGGGGGCCTAATGAAAAACTGTTTTTT
CASSLLRGPNEKLFF
>-|TRBD2|TRBV28|TRBJ2-1
TGTGCCAGCAGTTTTCCGAGGTCGGTTTGGGGCGGGAGTCAGGACAATGAGCAGTTCTTC
CASSFPRSVWGGSQDNEQFF
>-|TRBD1|TRBV5-4|TRBJ2-1
TGTGCCACCGGGGGGCGGGACAGGGACCTCAATGAGCAGTTCTTC
CATGGRDRDLNEQFF
>once|TRBD1|TRBV7-6|TRBJ2-7
TGTGCCAGCAGCTTAGGGCCAAATACCGGGACAGCCTCCTACGAGCAGTACTTC
CASSLGPNTGTASYEQYF
>-|TRBD1|TRBV7-6|TRBJ1-1
TGTGCCAGCAGCCCCGGACAGGGGGCGCATGAAGCTTTCTTT
CASSPGQGAHEAFF
>-|TRBD2|TRBV7-2|TRBJ2-1
TGTGCCAGTCTTCTAGCGGGAGGCCCCAGCTCCTACAATGAGCAGTTCTTC
CASLLAGGPSSYNEQFF
>-|-|TRBV12-2|TRBJ2-6
TGTGCAAGTCGCCTCCCCGGACAGGTCTTC
CASRLPGQVF
>few|TRBD1|TRBV4-1|TRBJ2-7
TGCGCCAGCAGCCAATTTCCGGGACAGGGCTACGAGCAGTACTTC
CASSQFPGQGYEQYF
>-|TRBD1|TRBV30|TRBJ2-7
TGTGCCTGGAGTCGGGACAGATCACGGGACGAGCAGTACTTC
CAWSRDRSRDEQYF
>-|-|TRBV29-1|TRBJ2-6
TGCAGCACTGACAGCCCTGGGGCCAACGTCCTGACTTTC
CSTDSPGANVLTF
>-|-|TRBV4-2|TRBJ2-1
TGTGCCAGCAGCCAAATCCTTAGACAGACTTACAATGAGCAGTTCTTC
CASSQILRQTYNEQFF
>-|-|TRBV6-5|TRBJ2-7
TGTGCCAGCAGTTACACCAGCGGAGCAAGCTACGAGCAGTACTTC
CASSYTSGASYEQYF
>-|-|TRBV7-8|TRBJ2-5
TGTGCCAGCAGCCCGGCTAGCTCCGGGACCCAGTACTTC
CASSPASSGTQYF
>-|TRBD1|TRBV28|TRBJ2-1
TGTGCCAGCAGTTTTGGGACAGGGCTCATCAATGAGCAGTTCTTC
CASSFGTGLINEQFF